This T cell receptor (beta chain) stems from a study of cytotoxic CD8 clonotypes in ibrutinib-treated CLL. Study conclusions and caveats: Clonality went up at the time of ibrutinib response, stayed stable in sustained remission, and later dropped back toward its baseline level at progression.

TCRdb's copy holds only in-frame clones and misses some; the assay was immunoSEQ multiplex PCR. The data show about 270,000 clones, around 69% seen once. As concerns this clone: What it binds is not known. Additional DNA sequences in this sample encode the identical CDR3.

Trimming removed 0 bases at V and 4 bases at J, with 7 bases between. The CDR3 extends over 13 amino acids. The germline CDR1 and CDR2 sequences are SGHRS and YFSETQ. Specimen: PBMCs, collected at disease progression, from a patient treated with ibrutinib. This TCR was sampled from a human donor with chronic lymphocytic leukemia. The rearrangement joins TRBV5-1 to TRBJ1-2; unclear D gene. CDR3 coding DNA: TGCGCCAGCAGCTTGGCCGGCGGCTATGGCTACACCTTC. Amino acids: CASSLAGGYGYTF. The whole variable domain, remainder taken from reference TRBV5-1 and TRBJ1-2, is KAGVTQTPRYLIKTRGQQVTLSCSPISGHRSVSWYQQTPGQGLQFLFEYFSETQRNKGNFPGRFSGRQFSNSRSEMNVSTLELGDSALYLCASSLAGGYGYTFGSGTRLTVV.